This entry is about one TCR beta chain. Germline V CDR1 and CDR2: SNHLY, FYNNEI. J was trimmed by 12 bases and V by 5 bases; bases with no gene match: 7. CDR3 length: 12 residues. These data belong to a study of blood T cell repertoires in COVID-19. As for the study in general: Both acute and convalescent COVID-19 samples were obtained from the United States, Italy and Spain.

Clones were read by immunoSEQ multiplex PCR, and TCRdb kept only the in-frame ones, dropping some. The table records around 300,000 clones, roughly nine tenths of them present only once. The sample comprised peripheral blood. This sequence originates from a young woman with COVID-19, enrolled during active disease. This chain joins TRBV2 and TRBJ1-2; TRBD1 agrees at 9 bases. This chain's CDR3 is CASSPGTGRNTF. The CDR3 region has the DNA TGTGCCAGCAGTCCCGGGACAGGGAGAAACACCTTC. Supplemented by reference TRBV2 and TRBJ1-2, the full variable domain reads EPEVTQTPSHQVTQMGQEVILRCVPISNHLYFYWYRQILGQKVEFLVSFYNNEISEKSEIFDDQFSVERPDGSNFTLKIRSTKLEDSAMYFCASSPGTGRNTFGSGTRLTVV.